The entry that follows covers one T cell receptor beta chain sequence. Antigen: not known. V trimming: 4 bases; J trimming: 3 bases; junction bases outside the gene matches: 8. The CDR3 is 15 amino acids. CDR1 and CDR2 from the germline V gene are DFQATT and SNEGSKA (reference sequence). These data originate in a study of CD8 T cells in ankylosing spondylitis. Regarding the study as a whole: Characteristic, it appeared, of ankylosing spondylitis blood was a TCR beta motif of several highly homologous variants.

TCRdb reanalysed the 5' RACE reads using MiXCR and keeps one entry per CDR3 protein. Among some 85,000 distinct CDR3 sequences, about 9% were seen once, and the ten largest hold approximately 29%. Sequenced material: blood, either unsorted or a sorted T cell fraction (not recorded which). The chain recombines TRBV20-1 with TRBJ2-2; 7 bases line up with TRBD1. The sequence was collected from a male donor with ankylosing spondylitis. CDR3 protein: CSATEGQSHTGELFF. In nucleotides, the CDR3 is TGCAGTGCTACAGAGGGACAGTCCCACACCGGGGAGCTGTTTTTT.